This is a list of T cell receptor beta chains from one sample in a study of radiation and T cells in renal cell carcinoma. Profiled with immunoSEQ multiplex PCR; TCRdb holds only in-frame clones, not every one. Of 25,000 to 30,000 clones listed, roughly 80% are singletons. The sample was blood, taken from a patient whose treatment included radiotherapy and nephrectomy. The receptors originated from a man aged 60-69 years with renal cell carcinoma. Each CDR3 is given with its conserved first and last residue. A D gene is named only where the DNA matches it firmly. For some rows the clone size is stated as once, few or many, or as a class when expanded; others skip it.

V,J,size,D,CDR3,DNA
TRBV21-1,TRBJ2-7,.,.,CASSKARVDHQFYEQYF,TGTGCCAGCAGCAAAGCGCGCGTGGACCACCAATTCTACGAGCAGTACTTC
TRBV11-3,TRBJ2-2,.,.,CASSLEQDGELFF,TGTGCCAGCAGCTTAGAACAGGACGGGGAGCTGTTTTTT
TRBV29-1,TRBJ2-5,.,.,CSVVSSDRETQYF,TGCAGCGTGGTTTCTAGCGATCGGGAGACCCAGTACTTC
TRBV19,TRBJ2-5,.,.,CASSMMLQGQETQYF,TGTGCCAGTAGTATGATGCTGCAGGGGCAAGAGACCCAGTACTTC
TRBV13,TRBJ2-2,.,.,CASSLGHPGEELFF,TGTGCCAGCAGCTTAGGGCACCCGGGCGAGGAGCTGTTTTTT
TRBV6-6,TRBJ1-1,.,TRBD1,CAISESGTVNTEAFF,TGTGCCATCAGTGAGTCGGGGACAGTTAACACTGAAGCTTTCTTT
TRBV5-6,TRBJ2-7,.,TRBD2,CASRYQIPSAGEYEQYF,TGTGCCAGCAGATACCAAATACCCTCTGCGGGGGAATACGAGCAGTACTTC
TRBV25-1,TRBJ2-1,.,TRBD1,CASSEFRGLEQFF,TGTGCCAGCAGTGAATTCAGGGGGCTCGAGCAGTTCTTC
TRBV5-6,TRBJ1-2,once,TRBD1,CASSLRVFTGQEDGYTF,TGTGCCAGCAGCCTTAGGGTGTTTACGGGACAGGAGGATGGCTACACCTTC
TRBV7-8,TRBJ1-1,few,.,CASSLDGRGAFF,TGTGCCAGCAGCTTGGATGGTCGAGGAGCTTTCTTT
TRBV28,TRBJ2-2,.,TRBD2,CASSSGRVSGELFF,TGTGCCAGCAGTTCGGGGAGGGTAAGCGGGGAGCTGTTTTTT
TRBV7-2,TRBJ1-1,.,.,CASSLLGIGTEAFF,TGTGCCAGCAGCTTGCTAGGGATAGGCACTGAAGCTTTCTTT
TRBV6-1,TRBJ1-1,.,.,CASSSLTEAFF,TGTGCCAGCAGTTCCCTCACTGAAGCTTTCTTT
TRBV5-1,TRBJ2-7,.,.,CASSLDAGSYEQYF,TGCGCCAGCAGCTTGGACGCTGGGTCCTACGAGCAGTACTTC
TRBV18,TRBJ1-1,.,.,CASSPDTEAFF,TGTGCCAGCTCACCAGACACTGAAGCTTTCTTT
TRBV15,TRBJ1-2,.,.,CATRHDATRGYTF,TGTGCCACCAGACATGACGCGACACGCGGCTACACCTTC
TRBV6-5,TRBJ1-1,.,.,CASSYSLRNTEAFF,TGTGCCAGCAGTTACAGTTTAAGGAACACTGAAGCTTTCTTT
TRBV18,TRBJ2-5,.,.,CASAPGVQETQYF,TGTGCCAGCGCCCCAGGAGTCCAAGAGACCCAGTACTTC
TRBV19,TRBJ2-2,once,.,CASSKPQGGTGELFF,TGTGCCAGTAGTAAACCCCAGGGAGGCACCGGGGAGCTGTTTTTT
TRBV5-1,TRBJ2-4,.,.,CASSLNIGHPRNIQYF,TGCGCCAGCAGCTTGAATATAGGGCACCCCCGGAACATTCAGTACTTC
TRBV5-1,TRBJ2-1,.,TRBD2,CASNLADNEQFF,TGCGCCAGCAATCTAGCGGACAATGAGCAGTTCTTC
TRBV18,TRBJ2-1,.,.,CASSRPTGRGQFF,TGTGCCAGCTCCCGACCGACAGGGAGGGGGCAGTTCTTC
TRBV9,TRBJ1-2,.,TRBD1,CASSATTGDHGYTF,TGTGCCAGCAGCGCCACTACAGGGGACCATGGCTACACCTTC
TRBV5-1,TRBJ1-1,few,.,CASATGRRDTEAFF,TGCGCCAGCGCTACGGGGCGGAGGGACACTGAAGCTTTCTTT
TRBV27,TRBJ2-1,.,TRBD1,CASSRTGTVIYNEQFF,TGTGCCAGCAGTAGGACCGGGACAGTAATTTACAATGAGCAGTTCTTC
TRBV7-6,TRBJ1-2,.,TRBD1,CASSLNPGTANYGYTF,TGTGCCAGCAGCTTAAACCCCGGGACAGCTAACTATGGCTACACCTTC
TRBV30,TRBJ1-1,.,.,CAWRANGGLEAFF,TGTGCCTGGAGGGCAAACGGGGGGCTTGAAGCTTTCTTT
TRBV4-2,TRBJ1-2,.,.,CASSQDDRLYGYTF,TGTGCCAGCAGCCAAGACGACAGACTTTATGGCTACACCTTC